The 9 T cell receptor beta chains in this list originate from one sample, sequenced in a study of T cells in Graves' hyperthyroidism and ophthalmopathy. The CDR3 regions of TCR beta were amplified from RNA transcripts. First-round RT-PCR with HTBI primers amplified the TCR CDR3 region. TCRdb called the multiplex PCR reads again in MiXCR, with one record for every CDR3 protein. In the table there are about 720,000 distinct CDR3 sequences, less than 20% of which are singletons. The sequencing input was blood. The receptors originated from a man younger than 30 with Graves' hyperthyroidism.

V gene TRBV4-1 combines with J gene TRBJ2-3; D remains unclear. Germline CDR1 is MGHRA and CDR2 is YSYEKL. The ends were cut back, 4 bases at V and 6 bases at J, with 14 bases in the middle. This CDR3 comprises 14 residues. CDR3 DNA: TGCGCCAGCAGCCCGCGGTGGCTTCGGGATACGCAGTATTTT. It specifies CASSPRWLRDTQYF.

This clonotype occurred a few times. J is TRBJ2-6 and V is TRBV28; D perhaps matches TRBD2 (7 bases). CDR3 length equals 20 residues. The germline gives CDR1 MDHEN, CDR2 SYDVKM. Trimming shortened V by 8 bases and J by 0 bases, and 26 bases separated the two germline ends. The CDR3 here is CASEPFKGGQALSGANVLTF. CDR3 sequence (DNA): TGTGCCAGCGAACCATTTAAGGGGGGGCAGGCTCTCTCTGGGGCCAACGTCCTGACTTTC.

In its sample, this clonotype was seen many times. V and J are TRBV28 and TRBJ2-7, with D hard to call. CDR3 length equals 13 residues. Trimming pared 3 bases from V and 4 bases from J, leaving 10 bases between. Germline lookup yields CDR1 MDHEN and CDR2 SYDVKM. For the CDR3, the DNA is TGTGCCAGCAGTTTGAGTGACGGGTACGAGCAGTACTTC. Translating gives CASSLSDGYEQYF.

This clonotype was counted at least ten times. J is TRBJ2-7 and V is TRBV28; 9 bases align to TRBD1. This CDR3 contains 15 residues. Per germline, CDR1 MDHEN and CDR2 SYDVKM. The V gene end was trimmed by 6 bases and the J gene end by 5 bases; junction bases not matched to a gene: 11. CDR3: CASRMPGQGTHEQYF. The CDR3 DNA is TGTGCCAGCAGAATGCCGGGACAGGGTACCCACGAGCAGTACTTC.

The chain employs TRBV20-1 and TRBJ1-1; perhaps TRBD1 as D (5 bases). Germline V gene data show CDR1 as DFQATT and CDR2 as SNEGSKA (reference sequence). This CDR3 is built from 13 residues. Trimming shortened V by 7 bases and J by 0 bases, and 12 bases separated the two germline ends. Here the CDR3 reads CSVPTDMNTEAFF. For the CDR3, the DNA is TGCAGTGTCCCGACAGATATGAACACTGAAGCTTTCTTT.

Many counts were recorded for this clonotype. The chain is built from TRBV28 and TRBJ2-1; possible D gene TRBD1, 5 bases. Per germline, CDR1 MDHEN and CDR2 SYDVKM. Trimming stripped 6 bases from V and 0 bases from J, with 12 bases between. This CDR3 has 15 residues. The DNA for the CDR3 is TGTGCCAGCAGCCACCCAGGGCTCTCCTACAATGAGCAGTTCTTC. Amino acids: CASSHPGLSYNEQFF.

A few counts support this clonotype. J is TRBJ1-6 and V is TRBV18, with D unclear. The CDR3 has 14 amino acids. Per the germline V gene, CDR1 is KGHSH and CDR2 is LQKENI. V shed 6 bases and J shed 7 bases, with 13 bases lying between them. CDR3 DNA: TGTGCCAGCTCTCCGGGATTAGTCAATTCACCCCTCCACTTT. It codes for CASSPGLVNSPLHF. The full variable domain, completed using reference TRBV18 and TRBJ1-6, is NAGVMQNPRHLVRRRGQEARLRCSPMKGHSHVYWYRQLPEEGLKFMVYLQKENIIDESGMPKERFSAEFPKEGPSILRIQQVVRGDSAAYFCASSPGLVNSPLHFGNGTRLTVT.

The table lists this clonotype with many counts. The V and J genes are TRBV28 and TRBJ1-1, with TRBD1 matching over 7 bases. The germline gives CDR1 MDHEN, CDR2 SYDVKM. The CDR3 has 12 amino acids. The junction had 5 bases not matched to a gene; V was cut back by 6 bases and J by 7 bases. CDR3 region: CASRLTGIEAFF. The CDR3 DNA sequence: TGTGCCAGCAGACTGACAGGGATTGAAGCTTTCTTT.

This clonotype showed up just a few times. The rearrangement uses TRBV15 and TRBJ2-2; no clear D. Germline CDR1 is LNHNV and CDR2 is YYDKDF (reference sequence). The V gene lost 2 bases and the J gene lost 5 bases, with 12 bases spanning the gap. This CDR3 has 15 amino acids. The chain's CDR3 is CATSRLGLRTGELFF. The CDR3 nucleotides read TGTGCCACCAGCAGACTAGGGCTGAGGACCGGGGAGCTGTTTTTT. Complete variable domain (other parts from reference TRBV15 and TRBJ2-2): DAMVIQNPRYQVTQFGKPVTLSCSQTLNHNVMYWYQQKSSQAPKLLFHYYDKDFNNEADTPDNFQSRRPNTSFCFLDIRSPGLGDTAMYLCATSRLGLRTGELFFGEGSRLTVL.